The TCR beta chain described here comes from a study of blood T cell repertoires in COVID-19. The CDR3 is made up of 14 amino acids. CDR1 is KGHSH and CDR2 is LQKENI in the germline V gene. V was pared by 2 bases and J by 12 bases, with 9 bases of the junction left unmatched. TCRdb keeps only in-frame clones here, not all; method: immunoSEQ multiplex PCR. The data contain a few hundred thousand clones, 82% of them seen just once; the ten biggest clones take up about 5%. The chain recombines TRBV18 with TRBJ2-1, with 8 bases aligning to TRBD1. The sequenced sample consisted of PBMCs or T cells enriched from blood (not recorded which). The receptor was derived from a man in his forties or fifties who had been exposed to COVID-19. The DNA of the CDR3 is TGTGCCAGCTCACCAGGGCAGGGGGCGGATTGGCAGTTCTTC. It translates to CASSPGQGADWQFF.